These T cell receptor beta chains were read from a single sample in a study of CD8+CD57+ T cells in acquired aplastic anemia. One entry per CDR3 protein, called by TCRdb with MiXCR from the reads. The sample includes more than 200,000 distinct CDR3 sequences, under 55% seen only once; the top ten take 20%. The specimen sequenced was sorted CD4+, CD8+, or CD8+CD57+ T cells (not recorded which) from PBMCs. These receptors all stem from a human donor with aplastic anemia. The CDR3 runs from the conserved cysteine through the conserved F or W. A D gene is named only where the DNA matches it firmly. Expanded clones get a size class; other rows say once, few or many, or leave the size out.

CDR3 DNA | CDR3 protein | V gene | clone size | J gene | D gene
TGCAGCGCTAGCGGTACTAGCGGGGGGCTCACAGATACGCAGTATTTT | CSASGTSGGLTDTQYF | TRBV20-1 | many | TRBJ2-3 | TRBD2
TGTGCCACCAGCAGCGGACAGGTTTCCTACGAGCAGTACTTC | CATSSGQVSYEQYF | TRBV15 | many | TRBJ2-7 | TRBD1
TGTGCCAGCAGCCCGAACTGGGACAGAGCTAACTATGGCTACACCTTC | CASSPNWDRANYGYTF | TRBV2 | . | TRBJ1-2 | TRBD1
TGCGCCAGCAGCTTTGGGGGCGCTGGGGCCAACGTCCTGACTTTC | CASSFGGAGANVLTF | TRBV5-1 | . | TRBJ2-6 | .
TGCAGCGCCGAAAACAGGGGTGAAGGGGACGAGCAGTACTTC | CSAENRGEGDEQYF | TRBV29-1 | . | TRBJ2-7 | TRBD1
TGCAGCGTTGGAGTGGGACAGGGGAGCCAGTACTTC | CSVGVGQGSQYF | TRBV29-1 | . | TRBJ2-5 | TRBD1
TGCAGCGTTGTAGCGGGGGGCCAAGAGACCCAGTACTTC | CSVVAGGQETQYF | TRBV29-1 | . | TRBJ2-5 | TRBD2
TGTGCCAGCAGCCCCGACAGTACAGATACGCAGTATTTT | CASSPDSTDTQYF | TRBV12-3/TRBV12-4 | many | TRBJ2-3 | .
TGTGCCAGCAGTGAACTTCGACAGGCTAACTGTGGCTACACCTTC | CASSELRQANCGYTF | TRBV25-1 | . | TRBJ1-2 | .
TGCAGTGCGTACGGACAGGGCACCTACGAGCAGTACTTC | CSAYGQGTYEQYF | TRBV20-1 | . | TRBJ2-7 | TRBD1
TGTGCCAGCAGGCTGGACAGGGGAGAGGGCACCTTC | CASRLDRGEGTF | TRBV6-5 | . | TRBJ1-2 | TRBD1
TGTGCCAGTAGTATGCAGCCCCAAGAGACCCAGTACTTC | CASSMQPQETQYF | TRBV19 | many | TRBJ2-5 | .
TGTGCCAGCAGCATATCCGACAGGGGCCCTGAAGCTTTCTTT | CASSISDRGPEAFF | TRBV3-1 | . | TRBJ1-1 | TRBD1
TGTGCCAGCAGCCTCCCCGCCTTAACAGGGTCACCCCTCCACTTT | CASSLPALTGSPLHF | TRBV16 | . | TRBJ1-6 | .
TGCAGTGCTAGAGGACGGGGGGCCTACAATGAGCAGTTCTTC | CSARGRGAYNEQFF | TRBV20-1 | many | TRBJ2-1 | TRBD2
TGTGCCAGCAGCCTCGGACTAGCGGGGGGCAGCTATGAGCAGTTCTTC | CASSLGLAGGSYEQFF | TRBV11-3 | many | TRBJ2-1 | TRBD2
TGTGCCACCAGCAGAGATCAAAAGGAAAAACTGTTTTTT | CATSRDQKEKLFF | TRBV15 | few | TRBJ1-4 | .
TGTGCCAGCAGTTGGACTAGCGGGGTTCATACGCAGTATTTT | CASSWTSGVHTQYF | TRBV12-3/TRBV12-4 | . | TRBJ2-3 | TRBD2
TGTGCCAGTAGGACAGGGGATAATTCACCCCTCCACTTT | CASRTGDNSPLHF | TRBV19 | many | TRBJ1-6 | TRBD1
TGCAGTGCTAGAGATGGGTCTCGGGGAACTAACTATGGCTACACCTTC | CSARDGSRGTNYGYTF | TRBV20-1 | . | TRBJ1-2 | .
TGTGCCAGCAGCTTACCGGGGGAGACTAACTATGGCTACACCTTC | CASSLPGETNYGYTF | TRBV2 | . | TRBJ1-2 | .
TGCAGTGCTAGAGATCCCTGGCGGGGGGGCGTCGAGCAGTACTTC | CSARDPWRGGVEQYF | TRBV20-1 | once | TRBJ2-7 | TRBD2
TGTGCCAGTAGTACGGACAGTTTAGCCAAAAACATTCAGTACTTC | CASSTDSLAKNIQYF | TRBV19 | many | TRBJ2-4 | .
TGTGCCATCAGTGAGTCGGGACAGAGCTCCTACGAGCAGTACTTC | CAISESGQSSYEQYF | TRBV10-3 | . | TRBJ2-7 | TRBD1